These 21 T cell receptor beta chains came from one sample sequenced in a study of T cell clones after liver transplantation. Clones were sequenced by immunoSEQ multiplex PCR, and TCRdb holds only the in-frame ones, with some missing. The data show thousands of clones, roughly 74% seen once. The sample consisted of CD8+ T cells from blood, taken before liver transplant. These receptors were collected from a human donor who received a liver transplant.

The chain couples TRBV29-1 to TRBJ2-1, with 16 bases that match TRBD2. Germline V gene data show CDR1 as SQVTM and CDR2 as ANQGSEA. The CDR3 has 19 residues. Germline trimming cut 1 base from V and 4 bases from J; bases unmatched to any gene: 10. DNA for the CDR3: TGCAGCGTTGAAGCGACCTGGGGGACTAGCGGGAGGGGGTACAATGAGCAGTTCTTC. Its translation is CSVEATWGTSGRGYNEQFF.

Written as DNA, the CDR3 is TGTGCCAGCAGTTTGAACAGGGGAATAGCTAATGAAAAACTGTTTTTT. This encodes CASSLNRGIANEKLFF. J is TRBJ1-4 and V is TRBV27; TRBD1 matches at 7 bases. The CDR3 is 16 residues long. V lost 3 bases to trimming and J lost 3 bases; unmatched junction nucleotides: 7. Per germline, CDR1 MNHEY and CDR2 SMNVEV (reference sequence).

This clone was counted only a few times. The rearrangement links TRBV5-6 to TRBJ2-2; D is unresolved. Germline-derived CDR1 and CDR2 are SGHDT and YYEEEE. This CDR3 has 16 amino acids. V dropped 4 bases and J dropped 8 bases, with 21 bases sitting between them. CDR3 loop: CASSPYSYSISGELFF. DNA of the CDR3: TGTGCCAGCAGCCCCTACTCCTATTCTATCTCGGGGGAGCTGTTTTTT. Full variable domain (remainder filled in from reference TRBV5-6 and TRBJ2-2): DAGVTQSPTHLIKTRGQQVTLRCSPKSGHDTVSWYQQALGQGPQFIFQYYEEEERQRGNFPDRFSGHQFPNYSSELNVNALLLGDSALYLCASSPYSYSISGELFFGEGSRLTVL.

The chain recombines TRBV6-5 with TRBJ1-1, with 7 bases that match TRBD1. This CDR3 has 14 amino acids. V dropped 6 bases and J dropped 8; count of bases not matched to a gene: 12. Germline V lookup: CDR1 MNHEY, CDR2 SVGAGI. CDR3 nucleotides: TGTGCCAGCAGCCGTAGACAGGGTCCCCCAGAAGCTTTCTTT. Its translation is CASSRRQGPPEAFF.

The chain combines TRBV28 with TRBJ2-1; 10 nucleotides agree with TRBD2. V dropped 5 bases and J dropped 5; count of bases not matched to a gene: 3. The CDR3 is made up of 14 amino acids. Germline CDR1 and CDR2: MDHEN and SYDVKM. The CDR3 loop is CASSTAGGNNEQFF. CDR3 in DNA: TGTGCCAGCAGTACAGCGGGGGGGAACAATGAGCAGTTCTTC.

The chain is built from TRBV7-9 and TRBJ1-3, with D possibly matching TRBD1 (5 bases). CDR1 and CDR2 (germline): SEHNR, FQNEAQ (reference sequence). Deletions cut 1 base from V and 3 bases from J, with 7 bases between. The CDR3 is 14 residues long. The CDR3 DNA reads as TGTGCCAGCAGCTTAGTAACAGGTGGAAACACCATATATTTT. Translated: CASSLVTGGNTIYF.

The V gene is TRBV11-2, the J gene TRBJ2-7; the D is unclear. In germline, CDR1 is SGHAT, CDR2 FQNNGV. V was cut by 1 base and J by 0 bases, with 7 bases left in between. This CDR3 is 14 amino acids long. Here the CDR3 DNA reads TGTGCCAGCAGCTTAGGGCAGAGCTCCTACGAGCAGTACGTC. It encodes CASSLGQSSYEQYV.

The rearrangement joins TRBV5-4 to TRBJ2-3; D may be TRBD2 (6 bases). V was trimmed by 4 bases and J by 6 bases, leaving 18 bases between them. CDR3 length equals 15 residues. Germline V gene lookup returns CDR1 SGHNT and CDR2 YYREEE (reference sequence). In DNA form, the CDR3 reads TGTGCCAGCAGCCCCCTCCCAACTAGCTACGATACGCAGTATTTT. This encodes CASSPLPTSYDTQYF.

This chain links TRBV5-1 with TRBJ2-5; D is ambiguous. Trimming left V 0 bases short and J 2 bases short, with 5 bases between. CDR3 size: 13 residues. The V gene's germline CDR1 is SGHRS and CDR2 YFSETQ. Written as DNA, the CDR3 is TGCGCCAGCAGCTTGGTCCCACAAGAGACCCAGTACTTC. Amino acid sequence: CASSLVPQETQYF.

The chain carries TRBV7-2 and TRBJ2-1; no clear D. CDR3 length: 15 amino acids. The V end was cut by 7 bases, the J end by 4 bases, with 17 bases between. Looked up from germline, CDR1 is SGHTA and CDR2 is FQGNSA. CDR3 amino acids: CASTPVPEPYNEQFF. CDR3 bases: TGTGCCAGCACCCCGGTGCCGGAGCCATACAATGAGCAGTTCTTC.

The J gene is TRBJ1-1, the V gene TRBV9; tentatively, D is TRBD1 (5 bases). The CDR3 is made up of 15 amino acids. CDR1 SGDLS and CDR2 YYNGEE come from the germline V gene. Trimming removed 0 bases from V and 0 bases from J, with 9 bases in between. The CDR3 DNA follows: TGTGCCAGCAGCGTAGATACAGGAATGAACACTGAAGCTTTCTTT. Protein product: CASSVDTGMNTEAFF.

The CDR3 sequence: CASSQSGGYTF. CDR3 nucleotide sequence: TGTGCCAGCAGCCAATCGGGAGGCTACACCTTC. The chain employs TRBV4-2 and TRBJ1-2, with D unclear. The V end was cut by 2 bases, the J end by 8 bases, with 6 bases between. Germline V gives CDR1 LGHNA, CDR2 YNFKEQ. The CDR3 totals 11 residues.

This clone is large within its sample. This chain connects TRBV6-5 to TRBJ2-5, with D unresolved. The germline V gene encodes CDR1 MNHEY and CDR2 SVGAGI. The CDR3 has 13 residues. With 0 bases removed from V and 0 bases from J, the gap between germline ends came to 2 bases. The CDR3 loop is CASSYSNQETQYF. DNA for the CDR3: TGTGCCAGCAGTTACTCGAACCAAGAGACCCAGTACTTC.

The chain has TRBV6-5 and TRBJ2-4, with a weak D call TRBD1 (6 bases). Germline V gene data show CDR1 as MNHEY and CDR2 as SVGAGI. This CDR3 has 14 residues. Trimming pared 5 bases from V and 8 bases from J, leaving 16 bases between. The CDR3 DNA reads TGTGCCAGCAGTAACAGGGTGTCCGGGGACATTCAGTACTTC. Translation: CASSNRVSGDIQYF.

The rearrangement links TRBV6-6 to TRBJ2-1; possible D gene TRBD1, 6 bases. CDR1 MNHNY and CDR2 SVGAGI come from the germline V gene (reference sequence). The CDR3 runs to 12 residues. V was shortened by 6 bases and J by 7 bases, with 10 bases between the two germline ends. CDR3 amino acids: CASSPGVNEQFF. The CDR3 bases are TGTGCCAGCAGCCCAGGGGTGAATGAGCAGTTCTTC.

This clone was picked up one time. CDR3 protein: CASRAIGGEQFF. DNA for the CDR3: TGTGCCAGCAGAGCAATCGGGGGCGAGCAGTTCTTC. The chain has TRBV6-5 and TRBJ2-1, with D perhaps assigned TRBD1 or TRBD2 (6 bases each). This CDR3 has 12 residues. Germline V gives CDR1 MNHEY, CDR2 SVGAGI. V was shortened by 6 bases and J by 10 bases, with 13 bases between the two germline ends.

Only a few counts were recorded for this clone. The genes are TRBV27 and TRBJ2-5; D is perhaps TRBD1 (5 bases). The CDR3 runs to 13 residues. The germline V and J ends were trimmed by 5 bases and 2 bases, with 9 bases remaining between them. CDR1 is MNHEY, CDR2 SMNVEV, per germline (reference sequence). The CDR3 region is CASSIDRQETQYF. The CDR3 DNA sequence: TGTGCCAGCAGTATCGACAGACAAGAGACCCAGTACTTC.

The chain is built from TRBV6-6 and TRBJ1-4, with a weak D call TRBD1 (5 bases). The ends were cut back, 0 bases at V and 10 bases at J, with 6 bases in the middle. The CDR3 consists of 12 residues. Per germline, CDR1 MNHNY and CDR2 SVGAGI (reference sequence). The CDR3 nucleotides are TGTGCCAGCAGTTACTCGGGGGGAAAACTGTTTTTT. Translation: CASSYSGGKLFF.

This chain uses TRBV29-1 with TRBJ2-1, with TRBD2 matching over 7 bases. Germline V lookup: CDR1 SQVTM, CDR2 ANQGSEA. After removal of 4 bases from V and 8 bases from J, the junction contained 5 bases not matched to a gene. The CDR3 sequence is 12 residues long. The CDR3 here is CSVGTRGDEQFF. CDR3 coding DNA: TGCAGCGTTGGGACTAGAGGGGATGAGCAGTTCTTC.

The chain has TRBV5-1 and TRBJ2-1, with no clear D. The length of the CDR3 is 12 residues. Deletions cut 5 bases from V and 5 bases from J, with 8 bases between. The germline V gene has CDR1 SGHRS and CDR2 YFSETQ. The DNA of the CDR3 is TGCGCCAGCAGAGGATCCCACAATGAGCAGTTCTTC. As protein: CASRGSHNEQFF. Together with reference TRBV5-1 and TRBJ2-1, the CDR3 gives the full variable domain: KAGVTQTPRYLIKTRGQQVTLSCSPISGHRSVSWYQQTPGQGLQFLFEYFSETQRNKGNFPGRFSGRQFSNSRSEMNVSTLELGDSALYLCASRGSHNEQFFGPGTRLTVL.

The J gene is TRBJ1-3, the V gene TRBV27; tentative D call: TRBD1 (5 bases). CDR3 length equals 15 residues. Germline V CDR1 and CDR2: MNHEY, SMNVEV (reference sequence). Deletions cut 7 bases from V and 4 bases from J, with 17 bases between. The CDR3 nucleotides read TGTGCCAGCAAAGAAACCCAGGGACCCGGAAACACCATATATTTT. Residues: CASKETQGPGNTIYF.